The clone carrying this TCR beta chain was picked up a small number of times. No antigen is known for it. Sequencing used immunoSEQ multiplex PCR; TCRdb keeps in-frame clones, though not all of them. The data show tens of thousands of clones, 74% seen once. The source of the sample is a study of immune evolution from preneoplasia to lung adenocarcinoma. The CDR3 contains 13 residues. Deletions cut 0 bases from V and 2 bases from J, with 6 bases between. From germline, CDR1 is SGHRS and CDR2 YFSETQ. General study results and limits: Later-stage lesions seemingly showed higher T cell density and diversity than normal lung. Highest clonality occurred in KRAS-mutant, not EGFR-mutant or double wild-type, nodules.

Two lung cancer pathologists independently confirmed each histologic diagnosis. This receptor was obtained from a person aged 55 to 75 with invasive lung adenocarcinoma. Some clones in this sample may be carry-over from other donors' samples. The gene calls are TRBV5-1 and TRBJ2-7; D is ambiguous. Specimen: FFPE invasive lung adenocarcinoma tissue. The CDR3 sequence is CASSLDRTYEQYF. CDR3 nucleotide sequence: TGCGCCAGCAGCTTGGACAGAACCTACGAGCAGTACTTC.